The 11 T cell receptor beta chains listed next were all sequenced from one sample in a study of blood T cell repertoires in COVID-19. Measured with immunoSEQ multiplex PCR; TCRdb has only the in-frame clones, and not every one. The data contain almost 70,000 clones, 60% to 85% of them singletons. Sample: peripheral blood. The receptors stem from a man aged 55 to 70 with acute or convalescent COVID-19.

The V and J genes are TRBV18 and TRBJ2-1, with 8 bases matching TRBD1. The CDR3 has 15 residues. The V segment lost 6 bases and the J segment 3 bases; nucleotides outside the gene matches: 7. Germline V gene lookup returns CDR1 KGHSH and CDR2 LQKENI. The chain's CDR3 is CASSPRTGNYNEQFF. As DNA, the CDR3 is TGTGCCAGCTCCCCCCGGACAGGGAACTACAATGAGCAGTTCTTC.

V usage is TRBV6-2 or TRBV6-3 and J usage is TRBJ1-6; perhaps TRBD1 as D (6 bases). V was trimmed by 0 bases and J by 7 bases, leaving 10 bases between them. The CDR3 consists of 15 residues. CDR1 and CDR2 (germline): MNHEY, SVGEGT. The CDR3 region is CASSYSQGRNSPLHF. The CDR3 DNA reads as TGTGCCAGCAGTTACTCACAGGGTAGGAATTCACCCCTCCACTTT.

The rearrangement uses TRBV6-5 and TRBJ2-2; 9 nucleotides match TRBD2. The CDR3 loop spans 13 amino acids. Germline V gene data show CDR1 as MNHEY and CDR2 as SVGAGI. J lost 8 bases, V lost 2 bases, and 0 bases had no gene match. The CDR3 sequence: CASSYLAGGELFF. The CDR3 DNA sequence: TGTGCCAGCAGTTACCTAGCGGGGGGGGAGCTGTTTTTT.

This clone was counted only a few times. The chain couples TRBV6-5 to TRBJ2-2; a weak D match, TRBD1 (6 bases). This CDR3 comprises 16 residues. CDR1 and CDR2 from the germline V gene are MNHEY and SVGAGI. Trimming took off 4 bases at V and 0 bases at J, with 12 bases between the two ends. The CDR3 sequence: CASSSYGTPNTGELFF. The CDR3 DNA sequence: TGTGCCAGCAGTTCGTACGGGACACCGAACACCGGGGAGCTGTTTTTT.

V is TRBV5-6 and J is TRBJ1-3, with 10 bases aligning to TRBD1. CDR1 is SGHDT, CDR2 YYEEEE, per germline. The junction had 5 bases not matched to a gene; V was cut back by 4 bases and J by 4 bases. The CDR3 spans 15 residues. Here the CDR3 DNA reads TGTGCCAGCAGCCGACAGGGGGCAGGGGGAAACACCATATATTTT. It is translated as CASSRQGAGGNTIYF.

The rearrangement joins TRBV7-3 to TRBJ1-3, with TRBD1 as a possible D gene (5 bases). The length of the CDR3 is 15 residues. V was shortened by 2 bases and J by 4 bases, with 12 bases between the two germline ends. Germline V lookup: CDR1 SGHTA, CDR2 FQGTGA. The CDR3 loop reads CASSLVQVIGNTIYF. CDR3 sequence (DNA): TGTGCCAGCAGCTTAGTACAGGTAATCGGAAACACCATATATTTT.

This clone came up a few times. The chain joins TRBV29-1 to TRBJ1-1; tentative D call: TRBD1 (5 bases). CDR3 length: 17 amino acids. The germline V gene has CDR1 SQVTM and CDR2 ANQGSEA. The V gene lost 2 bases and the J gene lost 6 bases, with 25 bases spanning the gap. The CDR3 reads CSVELDRSGADGSEAFF. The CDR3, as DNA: TGCAGCGTTGAACTAGACAGATCTGGGGCCGATGGGTCTGAAGCTTTCTTT.

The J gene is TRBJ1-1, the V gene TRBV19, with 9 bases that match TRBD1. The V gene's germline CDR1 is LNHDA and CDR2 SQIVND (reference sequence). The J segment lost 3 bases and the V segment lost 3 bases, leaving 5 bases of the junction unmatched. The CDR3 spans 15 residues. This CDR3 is CASSISTGGHTEAFF. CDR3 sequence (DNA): TGTGCCAGTAGTATCTCGACAGGGGGACACACTGAAGCTTTCTTT.

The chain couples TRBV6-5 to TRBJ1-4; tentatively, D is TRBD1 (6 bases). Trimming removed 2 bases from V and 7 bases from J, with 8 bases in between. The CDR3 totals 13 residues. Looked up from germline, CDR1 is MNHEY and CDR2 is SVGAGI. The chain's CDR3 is CASSYGQPEKLFF. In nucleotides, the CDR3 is TGTGCCAGCAGTTACGGACAGCCTGAAAAACTGTTTTTT.

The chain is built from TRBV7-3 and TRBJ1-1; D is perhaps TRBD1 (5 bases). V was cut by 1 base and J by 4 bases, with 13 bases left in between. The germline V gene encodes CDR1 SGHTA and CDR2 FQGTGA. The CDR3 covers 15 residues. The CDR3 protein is CASSLRGGASTEAFF. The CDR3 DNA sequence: TGTGCCAGCAGCTTAAGGGGAGGGGCCTCCACTGAAGCTTTCTTT.

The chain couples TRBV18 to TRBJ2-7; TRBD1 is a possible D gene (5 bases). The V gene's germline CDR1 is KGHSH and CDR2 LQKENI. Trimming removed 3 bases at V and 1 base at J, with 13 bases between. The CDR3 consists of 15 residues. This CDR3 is CASSPQGRASYEQYF. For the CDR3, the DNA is TGTGCCAGCTCACCCCAGGGCAGGGCTTCCTACGAGCAGTACTTC.